The 7 T cell receptor beta chains reported below all come from one sample, sequenced in a study of T cell responses to AZD1222 COVID-19 vaccine (dated by TCRdb to the early 2020s). Interpreted using the paper, the time point label stands for: baseline before first vaccination. The library was generated by the immunoSEQ multiplex PCR assay. TCRdb's version of the immuneACCESS table is confined to in-frame rearrangements and falls short of the full clone set. An unresolved V gene accounts for under half of the shortfall where checked; the remainder is of unknown origin. The sample table contains roughly 170,000 clones; only one count was recorded for 91% of them. 1.5% to 2% of the sample comes from the top ten. Sequenced material: peripheral blood, taken on day 0 of AZD1222 vaccination. The source of these receptors is an adult in good health.

The chain employs TRBV7-2 and TRBJ2-5; tentative D call: TRBD2 (7 bases). The CDR3 contains 15 residues. CDR1 and CDR2 from the germline V gene are SGHTA and FQGNSA. V dropped 5 bases and J dropped 1 base, with 14 bases sitting between them. The CDR3 protein is CASSPHAGAQETQYF. As DNA, the CDR3 is TGTGCCAGCAGCCCCCATGCGGGGGCCCAAGAGACCCAGTACTTC.

The V gene is TRBV4-3, the J gene TRBJ2-1; 9 nucleotides line up with TRBD2. This CDR3 region has 14 residues. From germline, CDR1 is LGHNA and CDR2 YSLEER. J gave up 5 bases and V 3 bases, and 2 bases lay outside the gene matches. The CDR3 DNA reads as TGCGCCAGCAGCCAGGGACTAGCCCACAATGAGCAGTTCTTC. Translating gives CASSQGLAHNEQFF.

The chain uses TRBV7-2 and TRBJ2-7; 10 nucleotides match TRBD2. The V segment lost 5 bases and the J segment 3 bases; nucleotides outside the gene matches: 7. Looked up from germline, CDR1 is SGHTA and CDR2 is FQGNSA. The CDR3 contains 15 residues. The DNA for the CDR3 is TGTGCCAGCAGCCCCCTCAGCGGGGGGGACTACGAGCAGTACTTC. Amino acids: CASSPLSGGDYEQYF.

This clone was seen a single time. This rearrangement joins TRBV6-1 to TRBJ2-1; 10 nucleotides line up with TRBD2. Losses at the gene ends were 4 bases for V and 3 bases for J; bases not matched to a gene: 9. The germline V gene encodes CDR1 MNHNS and CDR2 SASEGT. This CDR3 has 17 amino acids. CDR3 sequence: CASSADPGLASYNEQFF. In DNA, the CDR3 is TGTGCCAGCAGTGCGGACCCGGGACTAGCGAGCTACAATGAGCAGTTCTTC.

V gene TRBV24-1 combines with J gene TRBJ2-4; 8 bases agree with TRBD1. The CDR3 length is 13 residues. The V gene end was trimmed by 9 bases and the J gene end by 6 bases; junction bases not matched to a gene: 6. Per the germline V gene, CDR1 is KGHDR and CDR2 is SFDVKD. Written as DNA, the CDR3 is TGTGCCACCGCCGGGACAGGCCCAAACATTCAGTACTTC. Translated, it gives CATAGTGPNIQYF.

This rearrangement joins TRBV5-6 to TRBJ1-5; 9 bases are shared with TRBD1. V lost 4 bases to trimming and J lost 6 bases; unmatched junction nucleotides: 5. Germline-derived CDR1 and CDR2 are SGHDT and YYEEEE. The CDR3 is 14 amino acids. CDR3 coding DNA: TGTGCCAGCAGCATACAGGGGGCACGTCAGCCCCAGCATTTT. Translation: CASSIQGARQPQHF.

This chain joins TRBV24-1 and TRBJ1-5, with D hard to call. Trimming removed 9 bases from V and 4 bases from J, with 15 bases in between. The CDR3 extends over 14 amino acids. CDR1 and CDR2 (germline): KGHDR, SFDVKD. The CDR3: CATYPTHVNQPQHF. The CDR3 nucleotides are TGTGCCACCTACCCTACTCACGTTAATCAGCCCCAGCATTTT.